A single sample gave rise to the 7 T cell receptor beta chains below, sequenced in a study of a mutant IDH1 vaccine in newly diagnosed glioma. Time point noted: week 23, last vaccination. Vaccinated patients received 300 ug of mutant IDH1 20-mer peptide per dose, with topical imiquimod. For these TCRs, the target antigens are not known. The protocol was immunoSEQ multiplex PCR, while the TCRdb copy is restricted to in-frame clones and leaves out a portion. The sample has about 44,000 clones; 85% to 95% are singletons. Sample: PBMCs, taken from a glioma patient whose treatment included an IDH1 peptide vaccine. These receptor sequences come from a man aged 45-60 years with glioma.

This clone showed up just a few times. This rearrangement joins TRBV4-2 to TRBJ1-1, with TRBD1 matching over 7 bases. The germline V gene has CDR1 LGHNA and CDR2 YNFKEQ. This CDR3 region has 17 residues. V trimming: 4 bases; J trimming: 1 base; junction bases outside the gene matches: 12. CDR3 region: CASSPGGGSTPNTEAFF. CDR3 DNA sequence: TGTGCCAGCAGCCCTGGAGGGGGCAGTACCCCGAACACTGAAGCTTTCTTT.

V is TRBV27 and J is TRBJ1-2; D is unresolved. With 2 bases removed from V and 3 bases from J, the gap between germline ends came to 13 bases. Germline values: CDR1 MNHEY, CDR2 SMNVEV (reference sequence). The CDR3 is made up of 15 amino acids. The CDR3 DNA sequence: TGTGCCAGCAGTTTAGCCGGAACCCGGGACTATGGCTACACCTTC. It translates to CASSLAGTRDYGYTF.

The rearrangement uses TRBV6-5 and TRBJ2-7, with a tentative D call TRBD2 (5 bases). The germline V gene encodes CDR1 MNHEY and CDR2 SVGAGI. V lost 0 bases and J 9 bases, leaving 12 bases between the germline ends. The CDR3 extends over 13 amino acids. As DNA, the CDR3 is TGTGCCAGCAGTTACTCTCGAGGGTCTGTGCAGTACTTC. Translated, it gives CASSYSRGSVQYF.

In DNA form, the CDR3 reads TGTGCCAGCAGCTTGGAGGGGGTGGCAGACTATGGCTACACCTTC. Amino acids: CASSLEGVADYGYTF. The rearrangement links TRBV7-8 to TRBJ1-2; D possibly corresponds to TRBD1 (6 bases). With 3 bases removed from V and 3 bases from J, the gap between germline ends came to 14 bases. Germline CDR1 is SGHVS and CDR2 is FQNEAQ. This CDR3 spans 15 amino acids.

V is TRBV19 and J is TRBJ2-3, with D possibly matching TRBD2 (6 bases). CDR3 length: 14 residues. V was trimmed by 5 bases and J by 3 bases, leaving 12 bases between them. Germline V gives CDR1 LNHDA, CDR2 SQIVND (reference sequence). CDR3 coding DNA: TGTGCCAGTAGTTATACGGGAGTAACAGATACGCAGTATTTT. Protein product: CASSYTGVTDTQYF. Supplemented by reference TRBV19 and TRBJ2-3, the full variable domain reads DGGITQSPKYLFRKEGQNVTLSCEQNLNHDAMYWYRQDPGQGLRLIYYSQIVNDFQKGDIAEGYSVSREKKESFPLTVTSAQKNPTAFYLCASSYTGVTDTQYFGPGTRLTVL.

The chain combines TRBV5-1 with TRBJ2-7; maybe TRBD1 (7 bases). CDR1 is SGHRS and CDR2 is YFSETQ in the germline V gene. The CDR3 runs to 15 residues. Trimming cost V 3 bases and J 5 bases, with 18 bases left between them. The CDR3 loop reads CASSSFRGEVDEQYF. The CDR3 DNA is TGCGCCAGCAGCTCTTTCAGGGGGGAAGTGGACGAGCAGTACTTC.

This clone has just one count. The rearrangement joins TRBV29-1 to TRBJ2-5, with 14 bases aligning to TRBD2. Trimming took 3 bases from V and 0 from J; bases not matched to a gene: 9. In germline, CDR1 is SQVTM, CDR2 ANQGSEA. The CDR3 extends over 18 amino acids. The CDR3 spells CSVEGTSGREGYQETQYF. CDR3 bases: TGCAGCGTTGAGGGGACTAGCGGGAGAGAGGGGTACCAAGAGACCCAGTACTTC.